These 24 T cell receptor beta chains were all obtained from the same sample, sequenced in a study of shared clonotypes between healthy human individuals. Sequencing used immunoSEQ multiplex PCR; TCRdb keeps in-frame clones, though not all of them. The sample has 2.3 million or so clones, 85% to 95% seen once; the top ten hold 0.39%. Sequencing input: naive CD4+ T cells from PBMCs. Documented subset: CD45RA+ positively selected. The source is a man aged 18 to 29 in good health. Some clones in this sample may be carry-over from other donors' samples.

The rearrangement joins TRBV15 to TRBJ2-7; 9 nucleotides line up with TRBD2. This CDR3 is 16 amino acids long. The germline gives CDR1 LNHNV, CDR2 YYDKDF (reference sequence). V lost 0 bases, J lost 1 base, and 4 bases stayed unmatched. DNA of the CDR3: TGTGCCACCAGCAGAGATCTGAGCGGGAGGTCCTACGAGCAGTACTTC. This translates into CATSRDLSGRSYEQYF.

The rearrangement uses TRBV28 and TRBJ2-3; TRBD1 aligns across 9 bases. CDR1 and CDR2 from the germline V gene are MDHEN and SYDVKM. Trimming cost V 2 bases and J 3 bases; bases outside gene matches: 6. The CDR3 is made up of 16 amino acids. The CDR3 nucleotides are TGTGCCAGCAGTTTACAAGGGACAGGGAAGACAGATACGCAGTATTTT. Amino acid sequence: CASSLQGTGKTDTQYF.

The chain is built from TRBV7-9 and TRBJ2-7; the D is unclear. V lost 5 bases to trimming and J lost 2 bases, with 19 bases between them. Germline loops: CDR1 SEHNR, CDR2 FQNEAQ (reference sequence). The CDR3 is 16 amino acids. The CDR3 sequence: CASSPPLGQFAYEQYF. The CDR3 nucleotides read TGTGCCAGCAGCCCCCCCCTTGGGCAGTTCGCCTACGAGCAGTACTTC.

With regard to this clone: Other DNA sequences within the sample encode an identical CDR3. This rearrangement joins TRBV10-3 to TRBJ2-5; possibly TRBD2 for D (5 bases). CDR3 size: 14 residues. The germline V gene encodes CDR1 ENHRY and CDR2 SYGVKD. V lost 3 bases and J 4 bases, leaving 12 bases between the germline ends. The CDR3 nucleotides read TGTGCCATCAGTGACGGGGTATTGGGAGAGACCCAGTACTTC. Protein: CAISDGVLGETQYF.

V and J are TRBV28 and TRBJ2-5, with TRBD2 matching over 8 bases. The CDR3 spans 16 residues. CDR1 is MDHEN and CDR2 is SYDVKM in the germline V gene. V trimming: 4 bases; J trimming: 6 bases; junction bases outside the gene matches: 13. CDR3 coding DNA: TGTGCCAGCAGTTGGCCAGGCGGGGGGTTCCGACAGACCCAGTACTTC. This translates into CASSWPGGGFRQTQYF.

The chain links TRBV28 to TRBJ2-2; D is unresolved. The CDR3 covers 15 residues. V lost 2 bases, J lost 0 bases, and 7 bases lay in between. In germline, CDR1 is MDHEN, CDR2 SYDVKM. The CDR3, as DNA: TGTGCCAGCAGTTTAAGTTACCCGAACACCGGGGAGCTGTTTTTT. Its translation is CASSLSYPNTGELFF.

About this clone itself: The same CDR3 is also encoded by other DNA sequences in this sample. The rearrangement uses TRBV7-9 and TRBJ2-3; D is unclear. This CDR3 has 11 amino acids. Trimming shortened V by 5 bases and J by 5 bases, and 5 bases separated the two germline ends. In germline, CDR1 is SEHNR, CDR2 FQNEAQ (reference sequence). CDR3 in amino acids: CASSPRDTQYF. Here the CDR3 DNA reads TGTGCCAGCAGCCCTAGAGATACGCAGTATTTT.

This rearrangement joins TRBV7-2 to TRBJ2-4, with 7 bases that match TRBD2. The CDR3 is 15 residues long. With V trimmed by 1 base and J by 7 bases, 7 bases remained unmatched. Germline V gene data show CDR1 as SGHTA and CDR2 as FQGNSA. Written as DNA, the CDR3 is TGTGCCAGCAGCTTAGAGGGCGGGAGTACGAACATTCAGTACTTC. The encoded protein is CASSLEGGSTNIQYF.

The chain joins TRBV10-3 to TRBJ1-1; 7 bases are shared with TRBD1. The CDR3 covers 15 residues. CDR1 and CDR2 from the germline V gene are ENHRY and SYGVKD. Trimming at V came to 2 bases and at J to 1 base, leaving 4 bases not matched to a gene. CDR3: CAISEEGQRNTEAFF. CDR3 sequence (DNA): TGTGCCATCAGTGAGGAGGGACAGAGGAACACTGAAGCTTTCTTT.

V is TRBV15 and J is TRBJ2-3, with D tentatively TRBD2 (6 bases). The germline V gene encodes CDR1 LNHNV and CDR2 YYDKDF (reference sequence). CDR3 length: 14 residues. Trimming left V 6 bases short and J 2 bases short, with 12 bases between. CDR3 region: CATRAGRNTDTQYF. The CDR3 DNA follows: TGTGCCACCAGGGCAGGGAGGAACACAGATACGCAGTATTTT.

The rearrangement links TRBV28 to TRBJ2-5; 10 positions match TRBD2. Germline V lookup: CDR1 MDHEN, CDR2 SYDVKM. The CDR3 covers 15 residues. The junction had 9 bases not matched to a gene; V was cut back by 10 bases and J by 1 base. This CDR3 is CATYPVAGGQETQYF. The CDR3 bases are TGTGCCACTTACCCGGTAGCGGGAGGCCAAGAGACCCAGTACTTC.

The J gene is TRBJ2-7, the V gene TRBV2; D possibly corresponds to TRBD2 (5 bases). V lost 6 bases, J lost 3 bases, and 9 bases lay in between. The CDR3 has 12 residues. Germline V gene sequence: CDR1 SNHLY, CDR2 FYNNEI. The CDR3 DNA reads as TGTGCCAGCAGCGGGGATCTCTACGAGCAGTACTTC. This translates into CASSGDLYEQYF.

The rearrangement links TRBV7-9 to TRBJ2-2, with 8 bases identical to TRBD1. Germline V gene data show CDR1 as SEHNR and CDR2 as FQNEAQ (reference sequence). The CDR3 sequence is 15 residues long. V dropped 4 bases and J dropped 4; count of bases not matched to a gene: 5. CDR3 protein: CASSSTGAPTGELFF. CDR3 DNA: TGTGCCAGCAGCTCGACAGGGGCGCCCACCGGGGAGCTGTTTTTT.

The CDR3 protein is CASSEPLPGYEQYF. The CDR3 DNA sequence: TGTGCCAGCAGTGAACCCCTCCCCGGCTACGAGCAGTACTTC. This chain connects TRBV6-1 to TRBJ2-7, with D unclear. The CDR3 consists of 14 residues. Trimming left V 2 bases short and J 3 bases short, with 11 bases between. CDR1 is MNHNS and CDR2 is SASEGT in the germline V gene.

The V call is TRBV27, the J call TRBJ2-1; 10 bases are a match to TRBD2. The CDR3 extends over 16 amino acids. Germline-derived CDR1 and CDR2 are MNHEY and SMNVEV (reference sequence). J gave up 3 bases and V 4 bases, and 6 bases lay outside the gene matches. CDR3 sequence (DNA): TGTGCCAGCAGTTCCCTAGCGGGAGAGAACTACAATGAGCAGTTCTTC. Its translation: CASSSLAGENYNEQFF.

The CDR3 DNA is TGTGCCAGCATCGAGGGACAGGGACCTGAAGCTTTCTTT. Protein: CASIEGQGPEAFF. The chain carries TRBV28 and TRBJ1-1, with 9 bases lining up with TRBD1. Germline values: CDR1 MDHEN, CDR2 SYDVKM. The ends lost 7 bases at V and 6 bases at J; junction bases unmatched: 6. The CDR3 runs to 13 residues.

V gene TRBV7-9 combines with J gene TRBJ2-3, with 12 nucleotides matching TRBD2. CDR1 is SEHNR, CDR2 FQNEAQ, per germline (reference sequence). Trimming took 4 bases from V and 4 from J; bases not matched to a gene: 6. The CDR3 contains 16 residues. In DNA, the CDR3 is TGTGCCAGCAGCTCCAGACTAGCGGGAGTAGCAGATACGCAGTATTTT. Translating gives CASSSRLAGVADTQYF.

This clone was counted once. V gene TRBV14 combines with J gene TRBJ2-6; possible D gene TRBD2, 7 bases. The CDR3 is 17 residues long. Trimming took off 3 bases at V and 2 bases at J, with 14 bases between the two ends. Germline lookup yields CDR1 SGHDN and CDR2 FVKESK. The CDR3 DNA is TGTGCCAGCAGCCAGAGCCTCGGGGGGCCTGGGGCCAACGTCCTGACTTTC. Protein product: CASSQSLGGPGANVLTF. Looking up the rest from reference TRBV14 and TRBJ2-6 gives the full variable domain: EAGVTQFPSHSVIEKGQTVTLRCDPISGHDNLYWYRRVMGKEIKFLLHFVKESKQDESGMPNNRFLAERTGGTYSTLKVQPAELEDSGVYFCASSQSLGGPGANVLTFGAGSRLTVL.

The J gene is TRBJ2-1, the V gene TRBV6-6; D possibly uses TRBD1 or TRBD2 (5 bases each). Germline CDR1 and CDR2: MNHNY and SVGAGI (reference sequence). The CDR3 runs 12 residues. Trimming took off 10 bases at V and 6 bases at J, with 13 bases between the two ends. The CDR3 loop reads CATGTWPNEQFF. CDR3 sequence (DNA): TGTGCCACCGGGACCTGGCCCAATGAGCAGTTCTTC.

The chain uses TRBV5-4 and TRBJ2-7, with 7 bases lining up with TRBD2. This CDR3 is built from 14 residues. Germline V gene lookup returns CDR1 SGHNT and CDR2 YYREEE (reference sequence). Germline trimming cut 4 bases from V and 1 base from J; bases unmatched to any gene: 5. DNA of the CDR3: TGTGCCAGCAGCCCCGGACTAGATTCCTACGAGCAGTACTTC. This encodes CASSPGLDSYEQYF.

As regards this clone: Other DNA sequences of this sample code for an identical CDR3. The rearrangement uses TRBV5-1 and TRBJ2-3, with a weak D call TRBD2 (5 bases). This CDR3 is 14 amino acids long. Germline-derived CDR1 and CDR2 are SGHRS and YFSETQ. Trimming removed 0 bases at V and 1 base at J, with 6 bases between. This CDR3 is CASSLGERTDTQYF. For the CDR3, the DNA is TGCGCCAGCAGCTTGGGGGAGCGCACAGATACGCAGTATTTT.

This chain joins TRBV27 and TRBJ2-7, with 9 positions matching TRBD2. The germline gives CDR1 MNHEY, CDR2 SMNVEV (reference sequence). The V gene end was trimmed by 2 bases and the J gene end by 5 bases; junction bases not matched to a gene: 7. The CDR3 loop spans 15 amino acids. The CDR3 DNA sequence: TGTGCCAGCAGTTTAAATCCTAGCGGGAAAGACGAGCAGTACTTC. Protein product: CASSLNPSGKDEQYF.

This sequence joins TRBV7-2 and TRBJ2-3; D ambiguous. CDR3 length equals 15 residues. V dropped 1 base and J dropped 6 bases, with 14 bases sitting between them. Germline V gene data show CDR1 as SGHTA and CDR2 as FQGNSA. As DNA, the CDR3 is TGTGCCAGCAGCTTAGAGACGTCCCGGTCGGATACGCAGTATTTT. This gives the protein CASSLETSRSDTQYF.

This chain connects TRBV4-2 to TRBJ2-5; the match to TRBD2 covers 8 bases. The closer fit of TRBJ2-7 to the DNA end suggests the J call may be wrong. The germline CDR1 and CDR2 sequences are LGHNA and YNFKEQ. CDR3 size: 15 residues. CDR3 in DNA: TGTGCCAGCAGCCAAGGGACTAGCACGCCCTACGAGCAGTACTTC. Translating it yields CASSQGTSTPYEQYF.